This record concerns one TCR beta chain sequence. The antigen it binds to is not known. The input lacks base qualities; no much larger clone sits a single base away. The sample belongs to a study of blood T cell repertoires in COVID-19 (dated by TCRdb to 2018 to 2020). Regarding the study in general: Samples from collaborators originated in the United States, Italy and Spain and spanned both the acute and convalescent phases of COVID-19. Deeply sampled blood TCRbeta repertoires from subjects exposed to, actively infected with, or recovered from COVID-19 were included in the dataset. The sample metadata nearly always contained a de-identified subject ID, COVID-19 status, age in years and sex. The samples were drawn from two sources: the first 160 participants of the ongoing ImmuneRACE study, and 950 to 1,500 subjects contributed by 6 global collaborators. The material from the prospective study consisted of cDNA or gDNA derived from T cells, B-cell-depleted T cells, or PBMCs. HLA class I and class II types, where available, came from metadata supplied by the sample provider rather than from assay-based typing. A freely available public database, intended as a resource for researchers studying the immune response to SARS-CoV-2, is where the repertoires were released. The research as a whole found: The amount of clinical and demographic metadata varied by source and participant and was provided uncurated.

Each collaborating institution followed its own protocols to collect whole blood in K2EDTA tubes. For TCRbeta analysis, collaborator samples were shipped as frozen whole blood, as isolated PBMCs, or as DNA extracted from either sample type. TCRbeta CDR3 regions were amplified from genomic DNA using the immunoSEQ Assay, a bias-controlled multiplex PCR. The paper's data handling went like this. Nucleated cell counts per sample were estimated from amplification of reference gene primers within the assay. Sequence reads were collapsed and filtered to measure the absolute abundance of every unique TCRbeta CDR3 rearrangement. For each sample, productive Simpson clonality was calculated as the square root of Simpson's diversity index over productive rearrangements. TCRdb retrieved this table from immuneACCESS and kept in-frame rearrangements only. Not all clones are present; in checked studies, unresolved V genes account for under half, and no reason is known for the remainder. D and trimming come from the DNA, and the V and J calls and clone size come from that table. Across this sample there are about 87,000 clones, with approximately 86% seen only once. The ten largest clonotypes hold roughly 5.4% of the sample.

Taken from cysteine to phenylalanine, the CDR3 has 14 residues. The CDR3 DNA has 42 bases and is translated from base 1. The junction carries 5 bases between V and J, which are trimmed by 2 bases and 0 bases respectively. Sequences MNHNS (CDR1) and SASEGT (CDR2) are obtained from the germline V gene. The clonotype comes from a man aged 40-50 years with acute or convalescent COVID-19. Sequenced material: peripheral blood. The chain was built from TRBV6-1 and TRBJ1-5, with the D gene not clear enough to name. The CDR3 region: CASSELSSNQPQHF. The nucleotide sequence is TGTGCCAGCAGTGAATTGAGTAGCAATCAGCCCCAGCATTTT.